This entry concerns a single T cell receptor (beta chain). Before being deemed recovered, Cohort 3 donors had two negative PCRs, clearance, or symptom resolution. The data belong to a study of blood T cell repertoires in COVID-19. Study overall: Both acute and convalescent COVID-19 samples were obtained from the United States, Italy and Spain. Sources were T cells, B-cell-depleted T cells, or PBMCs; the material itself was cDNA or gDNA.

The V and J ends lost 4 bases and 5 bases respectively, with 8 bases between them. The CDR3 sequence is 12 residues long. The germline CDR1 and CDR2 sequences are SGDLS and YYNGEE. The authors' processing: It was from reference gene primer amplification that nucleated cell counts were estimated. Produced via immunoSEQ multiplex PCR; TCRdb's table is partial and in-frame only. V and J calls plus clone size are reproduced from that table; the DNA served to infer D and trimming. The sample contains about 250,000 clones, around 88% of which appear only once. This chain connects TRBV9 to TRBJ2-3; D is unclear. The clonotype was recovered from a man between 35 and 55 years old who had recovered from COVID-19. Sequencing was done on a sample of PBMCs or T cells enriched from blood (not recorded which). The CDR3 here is CASSRVVDTQYF. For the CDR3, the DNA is TGTGCCAGCAGCCGTGTTGTAGATACGCAGTATTTT.